What follows are 25 T cell receptor beta chains derived from one specimen sequenced in a study of cytomegalovirus exposure and HLA in healthy donors. The PCR made use of 60 Vbeta and 13 Jbeta primers. Method: immunoSEQ multiplex PCR; TCRdb's copy keeps in-frame clones and lacks some. The sample has around 170,000 clones, 75% to 90% seen once. The sample consisted of PBMCs. The receptor set was obtained from a man between 40 and 49 years old in good health and CMV-seropositive.

This chain joins TRBV15 and TRBJ2-4, with TRBD1 matching over 10 bases. V lost 0 bases and J lost 7; bases outside the gene matches: 9. Germline values: CDR1 LNHNV, CDR2 YYDKDF (reference sequence). The CDR3 sequence is 17 residues long. DNA of the CDR3: TGTGCCACCAGCAGAGATCTAGTGGGACAGGGGCGGAACATTCAGTACTTC. Amino acid sequence: CATSRDLVGQGRNIQYF.

This sequence joins TRBV11-2 and TRBJ2-5; D remains unclear. The CDR3 runs to 14 residues. Per the germline V gene, CDR1 is SGHAT and CDR2 is FQNNGV. The ends were cut back, 5 bases at V and 1 base at J, with 11 bases in the middle. CDR3 coding DNA: TGTGCCAGCAGCCCCAACAGACCCCAAGAGACCCAGTACTTC. This encodes CASSPNRPQETQYF. Looking up the rest from reference TRBV11-2 and TRBJ2-5 gives the full variable domain: EAGVAQSPRYKIIEKRQSVAFWCNPISGHATLYWYQQILGQGPKLLIQFQNNGVVDDSQLPKDRFSAERLKGVDSTLKIQPAKLEDSAVYLCASSPNRPQETQYFGPGTRLLVL.

In this sample, this clone turned up once. The CDR3 DNA reads TGTGCCAGCAGCTTTAAGACTAGCGGGGGGGCAAAGACCCAGTACTTC. It translates to CASSFKTSGGAKTQYF. V gene TRBV5-6 combines with J gene TRBJ2-5; 14 positions match TRBD2. Unmatched junction bases numbered 6, after V lost 2 bases and J lost 6 bases. Germline V gives CDR1 SGHDT, CDR2 YYEEEE. The CDR3 contains 16 residues.

This clone was seen more than once but under ten times. V is TRBV6-1 and J is TRBJ2-5, with D maybe TRBD1 (6 bases). The J call may be in error: the DNA end matches TRBJ2-7 better. CDR1 is MNHNS and CDR2 is SASEGT in the germline V gene. This CDR3 is built from 15 residues. The CDR3 is CASQGSSKGRHEQYF. CDR3 nucleotide sequence: TGTGCCAGCCAGGGGAGCTCCAAGGGGCGGCACGAGCAGTACTTC.

CDR3 bases: TGTGCCAGCAGCTTCCAGGGGAACTATGGCTACACCTTC. This translates into CASSFQGNYGYTF. V gene TRBV7-2 combines with J gene TRBJ1-2; TRBD1 is a possible D gene (6 bases). V was cut by 3 bases and J by 2 bases, with 7 bases left in between. Germline loops: CDR1 SGHTA, CDR2 FQGNSA. The CDR3 contains 13 residues.

The CDR3 here is CASSLLSLYNEQFF. The DNA for the CDR3 is TGTGCCAGCAGCTTACTCAGTCTCTACAATGAGCAGTTCTTC. The chain has TRBV11-1 and TRBJ2-1; D is ambiguous. Trimming removed 2 bases from V and 3 bases from J, with 8 bases in between. The CDR3 contains 14 residues. Germline V gives CDR1 SGHAT, CDR2 FQDESV (reference sequence).

The chain couples TRBV7-2 to TRBJ2-4, with D perhaps TRBD2 (6 bases). This CDR3 region has 12 residues. V gave up 1 base and J gave up 11 bases, with 9 bases separating them. Germline CDR1 is SGHTA and CDR2 is FQGNSA. CDR3 sequence: CASSLDPGVQYF. Written as DNA, the CDR3 is TGTGCCAGCAGCTTAGACCCGGGGGTTCAGTACTTC. Full variable domain (rest looked up from reference TRBV7-2 and TRBJ2-4): GAGVSQSPSNKVTEKGKDVELRCDPISGHTALYWYRQSLGQGLEFLIYFQGNSAPDKSGLPSDRFSAERTGGSVSTLTIQRTQQEDSAVYLCASSLDPGVQYFGAGTRLSVL.

The chain links TRBV27 to TRBJ1-4, with 9 bases that match TRBD1. The germline gives CDR1 MNHEY, CDR2 SMNVEV (reference sequence). The CDR3 covers 14 residues. With 4 bases clipped from V and 7 bases from J, the junction kept 4 bases outside the gene matches. CDR3 amino acids: CASSSDRGGEKLFF. CDR3 DNA: TGTGCCAGCAGTTCGGACAGGGGTGGTGAAAAACTGTTTTTT.

The chain combines TRBV29-1 with TRBJ1-2; TRBD1 aligns across 9 bases. The length of the CDR3 is 11 residues. Germline V gene data show CDR1 as SQVTM and CDR2 as ANQGSEA. V was clipped by 5 bases and J by 8 bases; unmatched bases: 3. CDR3 amino acids: CSVRTGEGYTF. The CDR3 DNA follows: TGCAGCGTTAGGACAGGGGAGGGCTACACCTTC.

V and J are TRBV7-2 and TRBJ2-2, with no clear D. This CDR3 comprises 13 residues. The ends were cut back, 7 bases at V and 1 base at J, with 7 bases in the middle. In germline, CDR1 is SGHTA, CDR2 FQGNSA. The CDR3 DNA is TGTGCCAGCACTAAGCAGAACACCGGGGAGCTGTTTTTT. Amino acid sequence: CASTKQNTGELFF.

The chain combines TRBV5-4 with TRBJ2-7; the match to TRBD2 covers 15 bases. The germline CDR1 and CDR2 sequences are SGHNT and YYREEE (reference sequence). The CDR3 has 15 amino acids. With V trimmed by 3 bases and J by 7 bases, 5 bases remained unmatched. CDR3 bases: TGTGCCAGCAGCTCCGGGACTAGCGGGGGGAGAGAGCAGTACTTC. This codes for CASSSGTSGGREQYF.

The V gene is TRBV27, the J gene TRBJ1-1; TRBD1 aligns across 7 bases. From germline, CDR1 is MNHEY and CDR2 SMNVEV (reference sequence). The CDR3 is 15 residues long. V gave up 5 bases and J gave up 4 bases; unmatched junction bases: 10. The CDR3 sequence: CASSARQGGFTEAFF. The DNA of the CDR3 is TGTGCCAGCAGTGCACGACAGGGCGGGTTCACTGAAGCTTTCTTT.

The chain carries TRBV9 and TRBJ1-2; 7 bases line up with TRBD1. CDR1 and CDR2 (germline): SGDLS, YYNGEE. This CDR3 has 13 residues. V lost 6 bases and J lost 3; bases outside the gene matches: 5. CDR3 residues: CASTFTGDYGYTF. CDR3 bases: TGTGCCAGCACCTTTACAGGGGACTATGGCTACACCTTC.

The rearrangement links TRBV9 to TRBJ1-2, with D perhaps TRBD1 (5 bases). Germline-derived CDR1 and CDR2 are SGDLS and YYNGEE. The CDR3 totals 13 residues. Trimming took off 3 bases at V and 8 bases at J, with 14 bases between the two ends. The CDR3: CASSARPGLGYTF. The CDR3 nucleotides read TGTGCCAGCAGCGCCCGCCCAGGGTTGGGCTACACCTTC.

The V call is TRBV30, the J call TRBJ2-2; no clear D gene. V was trimmed by 3 bases and J by 0 bases, leaving 8 bases between them. The germline V gene encodes CDR1 GTSNPN and CDR2 SVGIG (reference sequence). The CDR3 length is 14 residues. The chain's CDR3 is CAWSLQPNTGELFF. The CDR3 nucleotides are TGTGCCTGGAGCCTACAGCCGAACACCGGGGAGCTGTTTTTT.

The chain employs TRBV9 and TRBJ2-7, with 9 bases aligning to TRBD1. The J segment lost 5 bases and the V segment lost 0 bases, leaving 6 bases of the junction unmatched. CDR3 length: 15 amino acids. Germline CDR1 is SGDLS and CDR2 is YYNGEE. As DNA, the CDR3 is TGTGCCAGCAGCGTAGACAGGGGGCAGTTTAACGAGCAGTACTTC. Protein product: CASSVDRGQFNEQYF.

To note about this clone: Distinct nucleotide sequences in the sample also encode this CDR3. The J gene is TRBJ2-6, the V gene TRBV27; D is ambiguous. Germline values: CDR1 MNHEY, CDR2 SMNVEV (reference sequence). The CDR3 length is 13 residues. V shed 5 bases and J shed 1 base, with 3 bases lying between them. This CDR3 reads CASSQSGANVLTF. DNA for the CDR3: TGTGCCAGCAGTCAATCTGGGGCCAACGTCCTGACTTTC.

This chain connects TRBV27 to TRBJ2-5; tentative D call: TRBD2 (6 bases). The CDR3 length is 16 residues. V dropped 1 base and J dropped 5 bases, with 17 bases sitting between them. Germline CDR1 reads MNHEY; CDR2 reads SMNVEV (reference sequence). The CDR3: CASSLFGVGTVETQYF. In DNA, the CDR3 is TGTGCCAGCAGTTTATTCGGAGTGGGGACTGTGGAGACCCAGTACTTC.

V usage is TRBV6-5 and J usage is TRBJ1-2; D remains ambiguous. This CDR3 spans 13 amino acids. Germline V CDR1 and CDR2: MNHEY, SVGAGI. The V end was cut by 2 bases, the J end by 8 bases, with 12 bases between. CDR3 in DNA: TGTGCCAGCAGTTACGATAGGAGGTGGGGCTACACCTTC. The encoded protein is CASSYDRRWGYTF.

The chain employs TRBV28 and TRBJ2-2, with D possibly TRBD1 on 5 matching bases. The CDR3 length is 13 residues. Germline CDR1 MDHEN, CDR2 SYDVKM. V was cut by 6 bases and J by 5 bases, with 10 bases left in between. The CDR3 spells CASSLRVTGELFF. For the CDR3, the DNA is TGTGCCAGCAGCCTCAGGGTAACCGGGGAGCTGTTTTTT.

This rearrangement joins TRBV6-5 to TRBJ1-2, with 9 bases fitting TRBD1. Looked up from germline, CDR1 is MNHEY and CDR2 is SVGAGI. The CDR3 loop spans 15 amino acids. Unmatched junction bases numbered 7, after V lost 0 bases and J lost 8 bases. CDR3 sequence (DNA): TGTGCCAGCAGTTACTCTGGACAGGGGAGCGCAGGCTACACCTTC. Amino acid sequence: CASSYSGQGSAGYTF.

The chain carries TRBV6-4 and TRBJ2-2, with D perhaps matching TRBD2 (6 bases). Germline lookup yields CDR1 MRHNA and CDR2 SNTAGT. Trimming removed 0 bases at V and 2 bases at J, with 10 bases between. This CDR3 is 16 amino acids long. In DNA form, the CDR3 reads TGTGCCAGCAGTGACTCGTGGAGGGCCAACACCGGGGAGCTGTTTTTT. This encodes CASSDSWRANTGELFF.

The chain uses TRBV2 and TRBJ2-6, with a possible D match to TRBD2 (5 bases). CDR3 length equals 15 residues. Looked up from germline, CDR1 is SNHLY and CDR2 is FYNNEI. The V end lost 4 bases, the J end lost 4 bases, and 11 bases lay between the germline ends. The CDR3, as DNA: TGTGCCAGCAGTGCCGAGAGGGCCGGGGCCAACGTCCTGACTTTC. It specifies CASSAERAGANVLTF.

This chain connects TRBV7-2 to TRBJ2-3, with D hard to call. Germline V lookup: CDR1 SGHTA, CDR2 FQGNSA. This CDR3 region has 15 residues. The V and J ends lost 1 base and 2 bases respectively, with 10 bases between them. CDR3 region: CASSLDGRPTDTQYF. The CDR3 nucleotides are TGTGCCAGCAGCTTAGATGGGCGACCCACAGATACGCAGTATTTT.

This rearrangement joins TRBV4-1 to TRBJ2-4; no firm D call. The germline V gene encodes CDR1 MGHRA and CDR2 YSYEKL. This CDR3 is 13 amino acids long. The V gene lost 1 base and the J gene lost 4 bases, with 5 bases spanning the gap. As DNA, the CDR3 is TGCGCCAGCAGCCAAGGCGGAAAAAACATTCAGTACTTC. Protein product: CASSQGGKNIQYF.